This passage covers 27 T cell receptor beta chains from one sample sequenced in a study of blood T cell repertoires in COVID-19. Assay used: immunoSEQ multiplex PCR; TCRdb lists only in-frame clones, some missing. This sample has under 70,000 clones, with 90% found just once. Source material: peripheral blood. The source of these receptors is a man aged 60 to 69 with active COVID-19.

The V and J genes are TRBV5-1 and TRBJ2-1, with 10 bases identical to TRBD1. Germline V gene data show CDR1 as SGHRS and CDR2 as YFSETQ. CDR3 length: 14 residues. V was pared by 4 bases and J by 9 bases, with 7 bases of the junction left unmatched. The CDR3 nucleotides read TGCGCCAGCAGCCCCAGGACAGGGGGGATTGAGCAGTTCTTC. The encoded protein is CASSPRTGGIEQFF.

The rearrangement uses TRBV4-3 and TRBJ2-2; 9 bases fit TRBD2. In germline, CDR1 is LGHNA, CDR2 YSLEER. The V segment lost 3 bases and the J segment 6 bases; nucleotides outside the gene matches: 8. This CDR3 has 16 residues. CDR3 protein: CASSHQLAGLAGELFF. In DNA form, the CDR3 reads TGCGCCAGCAGCCATCAGCTAGCGGGGCTGGCCGGGGAGCTGTTTTTT.

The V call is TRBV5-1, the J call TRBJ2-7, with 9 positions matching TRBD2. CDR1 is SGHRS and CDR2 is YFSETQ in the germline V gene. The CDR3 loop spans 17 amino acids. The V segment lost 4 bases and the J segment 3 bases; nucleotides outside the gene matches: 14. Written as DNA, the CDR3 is TGCGCCAGCAGCCAAGGACCGTCGGCGGGAGGGAGCTACGAGCAGTACTTC. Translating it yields CASSQGPSAGGSYEQYF.

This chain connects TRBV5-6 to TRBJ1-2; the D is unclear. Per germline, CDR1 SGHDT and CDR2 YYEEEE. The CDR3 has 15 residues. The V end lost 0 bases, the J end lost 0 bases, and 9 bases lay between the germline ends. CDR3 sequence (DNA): TGTGCCAGCAGCTTGGACCTCGGGTCTAACTATGGCTACACCTTC. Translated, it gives CASSLDLGSNYGYTF.

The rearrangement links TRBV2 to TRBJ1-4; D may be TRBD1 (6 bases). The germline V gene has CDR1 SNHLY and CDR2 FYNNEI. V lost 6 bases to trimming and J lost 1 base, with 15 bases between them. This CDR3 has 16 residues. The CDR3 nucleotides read TGTGCCAGCAGACTAACACTGACAGGAACTAATGAAAAACTGTTTTTT. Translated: CASRLTLTGTNEKLFF.

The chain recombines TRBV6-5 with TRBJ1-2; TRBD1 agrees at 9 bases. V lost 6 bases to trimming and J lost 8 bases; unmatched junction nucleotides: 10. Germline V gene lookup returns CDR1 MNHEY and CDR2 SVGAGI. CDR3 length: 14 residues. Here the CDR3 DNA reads TGTGCCAGCAGGGGACAGGGACTCCCTTTCGGCTACACCTTC. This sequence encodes CASRGQGLPFGYTF.

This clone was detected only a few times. CDR3: CASSLRGQIGEKLFF. CDR3 coding DNA: TGTGCCAGCAGCTTGAGGGGACAGATAGGGGAAAAACTGTTTTTT. This chain uses TRBV5-4 with TRBJ1-4; TRBD1 agrees at 7 bases. The CDR3 is 15 amino acids. After removal of 1 base from V and 8 bases from J, the junction contained 8 bases not matched to a gene. Germline V gives CDR1 SGHNT, CDR2 YYREEE (reference sequence).

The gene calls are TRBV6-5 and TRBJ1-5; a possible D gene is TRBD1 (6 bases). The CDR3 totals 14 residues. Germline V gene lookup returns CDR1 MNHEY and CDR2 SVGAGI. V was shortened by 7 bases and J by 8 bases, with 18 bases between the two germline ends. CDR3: CASTGDPGIKPQHF. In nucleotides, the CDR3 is TGTGCCAGCACAGGGGACCCGGGGATCAAGCCCCAGCATTTT.

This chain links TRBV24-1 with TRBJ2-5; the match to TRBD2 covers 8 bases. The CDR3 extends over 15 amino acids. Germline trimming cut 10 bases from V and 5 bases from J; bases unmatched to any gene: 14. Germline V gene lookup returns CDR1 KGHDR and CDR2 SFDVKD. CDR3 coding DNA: TGTGCCACAGGGATGAGGACTAGCTTGGTGGAGACCCAGTACTTC. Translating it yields CATGMRTSLVETQYF.

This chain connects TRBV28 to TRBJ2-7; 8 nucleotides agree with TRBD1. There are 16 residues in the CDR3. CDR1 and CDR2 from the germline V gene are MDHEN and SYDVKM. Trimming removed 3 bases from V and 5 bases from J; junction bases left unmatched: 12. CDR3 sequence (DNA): TGTGCCAGCAGTTTTCAGGGGGCGGAAAAGGGTCACGAGCAGTACTTC. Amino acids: CASSFQGAEKGHEQYF.

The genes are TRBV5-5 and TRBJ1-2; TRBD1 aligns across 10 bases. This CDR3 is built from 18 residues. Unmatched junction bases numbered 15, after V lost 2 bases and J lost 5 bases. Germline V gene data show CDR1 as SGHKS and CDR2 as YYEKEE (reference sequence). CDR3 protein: CASSFSPDRGFLTYGYTF. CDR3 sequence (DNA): TGTGCCAGCAGCTTCTCACCGGACAGGGGGTTCTTAACTTATGGCTACACCTTC.

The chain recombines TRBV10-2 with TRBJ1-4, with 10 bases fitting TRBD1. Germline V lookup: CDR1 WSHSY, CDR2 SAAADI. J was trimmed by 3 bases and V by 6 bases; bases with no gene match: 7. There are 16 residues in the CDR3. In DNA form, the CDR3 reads TGCGCCAGCAGGGAGACAGGGGGCATGTCTAATGAAAAACTGTTTTTT. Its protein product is CASRETGGMSNEKLFF.

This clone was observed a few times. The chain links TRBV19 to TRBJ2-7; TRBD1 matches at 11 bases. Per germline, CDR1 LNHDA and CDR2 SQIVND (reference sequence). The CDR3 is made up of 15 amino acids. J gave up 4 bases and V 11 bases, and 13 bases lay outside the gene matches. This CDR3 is CAAHGGDRGSYEQYF. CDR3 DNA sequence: TGTGCCGCCCATGGGGGGGACAGGGGGTCTTACGAGCAGTACTTC.

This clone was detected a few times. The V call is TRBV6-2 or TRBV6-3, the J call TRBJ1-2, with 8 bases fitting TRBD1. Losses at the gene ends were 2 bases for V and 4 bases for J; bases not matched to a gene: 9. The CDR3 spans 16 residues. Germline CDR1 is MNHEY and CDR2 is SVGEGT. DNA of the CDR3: TGTGCCAGCAGTTACGGAGGACAGGGCCATGGCTATGGCTACACCTTC. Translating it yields CASSYGGQGHGYGYTF.

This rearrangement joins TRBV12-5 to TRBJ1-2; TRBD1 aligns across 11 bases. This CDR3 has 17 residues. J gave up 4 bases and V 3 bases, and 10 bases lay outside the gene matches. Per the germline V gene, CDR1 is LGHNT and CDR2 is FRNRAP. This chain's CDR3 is CASGFFSRTGGSYGYTF. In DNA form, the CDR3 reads TGTGCTAGTGGTTTTTTTTCCCGGACAGGGGGCAGCTATGGCTACACCTTC.

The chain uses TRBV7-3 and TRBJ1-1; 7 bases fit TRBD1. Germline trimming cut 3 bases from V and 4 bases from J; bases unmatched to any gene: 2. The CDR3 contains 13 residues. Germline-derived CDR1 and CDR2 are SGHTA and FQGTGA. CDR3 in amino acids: CASSFQGVTEAFF. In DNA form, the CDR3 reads TGTGCCAGCAGCTTTCAGGGGGTCACTGAAGCTTTCTTT.

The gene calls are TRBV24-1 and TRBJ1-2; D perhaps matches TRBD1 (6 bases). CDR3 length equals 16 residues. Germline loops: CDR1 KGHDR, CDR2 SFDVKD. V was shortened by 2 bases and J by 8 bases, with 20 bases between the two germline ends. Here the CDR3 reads CATSDSRTGKGPGYTF. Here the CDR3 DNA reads TGTGCCACCAGTGATTCCCGAACAGGGAAGGGGCCCGGCTACACCTTC.

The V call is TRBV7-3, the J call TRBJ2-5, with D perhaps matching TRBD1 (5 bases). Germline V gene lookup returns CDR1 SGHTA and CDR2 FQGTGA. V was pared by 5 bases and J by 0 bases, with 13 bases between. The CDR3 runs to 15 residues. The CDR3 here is CASSKRGGYQETQYF. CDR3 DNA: TGTGCCAGCAGCAAAAGGGGTGGATACCAAGAGACCCAGTACTTC.

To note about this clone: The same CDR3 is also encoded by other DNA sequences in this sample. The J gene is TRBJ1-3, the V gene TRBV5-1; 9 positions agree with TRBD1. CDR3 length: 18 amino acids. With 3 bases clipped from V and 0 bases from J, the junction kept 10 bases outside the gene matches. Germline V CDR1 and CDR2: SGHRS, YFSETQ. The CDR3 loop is CASSSTPGQGSSGNTIYF. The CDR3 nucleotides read TGCGCCAGCAGCTCGACCCCGGGACAGGGAAGCTCTGGAAACACCATATATTTT.

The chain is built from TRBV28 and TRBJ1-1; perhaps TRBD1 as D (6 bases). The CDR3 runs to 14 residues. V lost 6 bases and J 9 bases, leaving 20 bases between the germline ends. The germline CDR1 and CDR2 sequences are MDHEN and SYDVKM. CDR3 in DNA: TGTGCCAGCAGCCGAGACAGGTACCGAACCCAAGCTTTCTTT. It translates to CASSRDRYRTQAFF.

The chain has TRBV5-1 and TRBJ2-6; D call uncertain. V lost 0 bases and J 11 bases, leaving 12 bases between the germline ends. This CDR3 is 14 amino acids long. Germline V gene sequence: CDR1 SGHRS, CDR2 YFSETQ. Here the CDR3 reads CASSLDVSTDVLTF. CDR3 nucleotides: TGCGCCAGCAGCTTGGACGTCAGTACCGACGTCCTGACTTTC.

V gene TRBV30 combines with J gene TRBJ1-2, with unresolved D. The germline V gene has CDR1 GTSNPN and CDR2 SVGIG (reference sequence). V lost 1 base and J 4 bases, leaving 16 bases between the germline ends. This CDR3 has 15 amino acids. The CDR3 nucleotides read TGTGCCTGGAGTGCGCCCCCTGGAGCGAGCTATGGCTACACCTTC. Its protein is CAWSAPPGASYGYTF.

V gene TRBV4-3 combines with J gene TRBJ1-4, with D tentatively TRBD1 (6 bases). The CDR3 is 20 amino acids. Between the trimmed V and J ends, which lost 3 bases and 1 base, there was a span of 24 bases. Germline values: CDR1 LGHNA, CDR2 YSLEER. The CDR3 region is CASSQRSSGEFGVTNEKLFF. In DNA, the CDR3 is TGCGCCAGCAGCCAGAGATCATCAGGGGAGTTTGGGGTAACTAATGAAAAACTGTTTTTT.

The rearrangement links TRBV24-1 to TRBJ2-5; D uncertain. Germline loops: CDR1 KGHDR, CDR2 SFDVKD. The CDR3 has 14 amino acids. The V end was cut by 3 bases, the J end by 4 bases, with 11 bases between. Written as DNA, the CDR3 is TGTGCCACCAGTGATCTATCGTTCGGAGAGACCCAGTACTTC. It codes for CATSDLSFGETQYF.

The CDR3 DNA follows: TGTGCCAGCAGCCCACGGGGGACTAATGAAAAACTGTTTTTT. Translating it yields CASSPRGTNEKLFF. The chain is built from TRBV9 and TRBJ1-4, with D possibly matching TRBD1 (5 bases). Looked up from germline, CDR1 is SGDLS and CDR2 is YYNGEE. V dropped 4 bases and J dropped 2 bases, with 9 bases sitting between them. CDR3 size: 14 residues.

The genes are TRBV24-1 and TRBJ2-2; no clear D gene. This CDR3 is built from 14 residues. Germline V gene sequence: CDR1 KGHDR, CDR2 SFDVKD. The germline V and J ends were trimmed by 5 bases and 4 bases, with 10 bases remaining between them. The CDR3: CATSGGVTTGELFF. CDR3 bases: TGTGCCACCAGTGGAGGCGTAACCACCGGGGAGCTGTTTTTT.

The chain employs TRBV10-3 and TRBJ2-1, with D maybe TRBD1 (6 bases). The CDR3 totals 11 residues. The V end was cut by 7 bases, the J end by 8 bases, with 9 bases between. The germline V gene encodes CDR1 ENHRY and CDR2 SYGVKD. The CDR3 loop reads CAIKGQDEQFF. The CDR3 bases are TGTGCCATCAAGGGACAAGATGAGCAGTTCTTC.